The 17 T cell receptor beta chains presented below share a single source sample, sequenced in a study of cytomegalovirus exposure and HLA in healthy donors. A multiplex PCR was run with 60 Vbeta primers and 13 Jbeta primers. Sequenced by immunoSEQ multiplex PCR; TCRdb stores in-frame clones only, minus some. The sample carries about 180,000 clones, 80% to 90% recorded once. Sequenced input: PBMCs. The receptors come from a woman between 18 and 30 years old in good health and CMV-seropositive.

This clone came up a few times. The CDR3 is CASSSTGGSFSEAFF. The CDR3 coding sequence is TGTGCCAGCAGCAGTACAGGGGGAAGTTTCTCTGAAGCTTTCTTT. J is TRBJ1-1 and V is TRBV5-5; TRBD1 matches at 8 bases. This CDR3 has 15 amino acids. V gave up 4 bases and J gave up 6 bases; unmatched junction bases: 11. From germline, CDR1 is SGHKS and CDR2 YYEKEE (reference sequence).

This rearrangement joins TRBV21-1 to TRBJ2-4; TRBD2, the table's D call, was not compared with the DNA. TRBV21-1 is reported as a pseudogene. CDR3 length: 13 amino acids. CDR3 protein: CASPYLAKNIQYF. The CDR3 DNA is TGTGCCAGCCCCTACCTAGCCAAAAACATTCAGTACTTC.

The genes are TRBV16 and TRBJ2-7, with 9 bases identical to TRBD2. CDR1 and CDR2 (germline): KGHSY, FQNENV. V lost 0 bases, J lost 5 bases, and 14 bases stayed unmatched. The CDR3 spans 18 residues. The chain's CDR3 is CASSQSIAAGGLGHEQYF. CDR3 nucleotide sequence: TGTGCCAGCAGCCAATCAATAGCAGCGGGGGGTCTTGGACACGAGCAGTACTTC.

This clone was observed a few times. CDR3 amino acids: CASSISGGAITGELFF. CDR3 sequence (DNA): TGTGCCAGTAGTATTTCAGGTGGGGCAATCACCGGGGAGCTGTTTTTT. V is TRBV19 and J is TRBJ2-2; TRBD1 might be the D (5 bases). Trimming cost V 3 bases and J 4 bases, with 15 bases left between them. This CDR3 comprises 16 residues. From germline, CDR1 is LNHDA and CDR2 SQIVND (reference sequence).

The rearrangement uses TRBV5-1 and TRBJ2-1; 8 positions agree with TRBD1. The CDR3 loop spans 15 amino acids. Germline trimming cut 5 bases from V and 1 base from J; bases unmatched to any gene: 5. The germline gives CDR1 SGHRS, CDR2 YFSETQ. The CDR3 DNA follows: TGCGCCAGCAGATGGAGACAGGGGTCCTACAATGAGCAGTTCTTC. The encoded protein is CASRWRQGSYNEQFF.

This CDR3 is CASSRHRAVNTEAFF. The CDR3 DNA reads TGTGCCAGCAGCCGGCACCGTGCAGTTAACACTGAAGCTTTCTTT. The V and J genes are TRBV4-2 and TRBJ1-1; D unclear. V lost 4 bases and J 2 bases, leaving 14 bases between the germline ends. Germline assignment: CDR1 LGHNA and CDR2 YNFKEQ. The CDR3 consists of 15 residues.

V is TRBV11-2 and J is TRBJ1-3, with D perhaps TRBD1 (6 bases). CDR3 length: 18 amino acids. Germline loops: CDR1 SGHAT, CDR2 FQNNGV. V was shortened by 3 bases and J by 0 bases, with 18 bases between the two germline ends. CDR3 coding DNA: TGTGCCAGCAGCTTTCCCCAGGGGCTTACCTCCTCTGGAAACACCATATATTTT. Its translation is CASSFPQGLTSSGNTIYF.

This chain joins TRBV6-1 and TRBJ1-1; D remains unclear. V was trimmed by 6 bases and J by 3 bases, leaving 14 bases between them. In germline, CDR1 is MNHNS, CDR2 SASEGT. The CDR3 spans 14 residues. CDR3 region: CASSENQVYTEAFF. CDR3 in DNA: TGTGCCAGCAGCGAGAACCAGGTATACACTGAAGCTTTCTTT.

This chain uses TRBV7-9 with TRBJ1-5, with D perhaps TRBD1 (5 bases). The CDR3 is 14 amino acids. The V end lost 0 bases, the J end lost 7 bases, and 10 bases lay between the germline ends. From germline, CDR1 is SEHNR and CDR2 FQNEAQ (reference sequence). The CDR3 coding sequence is TGTGCCAGCAGCTTAGCAGGGGCGGGACAGCCCCAGCATTTT. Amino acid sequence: CASSLAGAGQPQHF.

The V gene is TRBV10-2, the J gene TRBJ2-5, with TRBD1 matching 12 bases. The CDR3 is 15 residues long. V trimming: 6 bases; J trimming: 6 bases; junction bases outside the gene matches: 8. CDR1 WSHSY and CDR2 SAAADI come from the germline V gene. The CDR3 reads CASRPWDRGQKTQYF. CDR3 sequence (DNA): TGCGCCAGCAGGCCTTGGGACAGGGGGCAAAAGACCCAGTACTTC.

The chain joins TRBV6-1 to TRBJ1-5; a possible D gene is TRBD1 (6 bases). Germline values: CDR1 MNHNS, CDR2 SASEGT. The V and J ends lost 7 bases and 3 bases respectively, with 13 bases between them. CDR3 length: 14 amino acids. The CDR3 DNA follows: TGTGCCAGCACCCAAGGGGGTCCCAATCAGCCCCAGCATTTT. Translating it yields CASTQGGPNQPQHF.

CDR3 DNA: TGTGCCAGCAGCGTAGTTGGGGCGGCCGACGAGCAGTACTTC. It yields the protein CASSVVGAADEQYF. The chain carries TRBV9 and TRBJ2-7, with a tentative D call TRBD1 (5 bases). Germline loops: CDR1 SGDLS, CDR2 YYNGEE. This CDR3 spans 14 amino acids. V dropped 0 bases and J dropped 5 bases, with 12 bases sitting between them. The full variable domain, completed using reference TRBV9 and TRBJ2-7, is DSGVTQTPKHLITATGQRVTLRCSPRSGDLSVYWYQQSLDQGLQFLIQYYNGEERAKGNILERFSAQQFPDLHSELNLSSLELGDSALYFCASSVVGAADEQYFGPGTRLTVT.

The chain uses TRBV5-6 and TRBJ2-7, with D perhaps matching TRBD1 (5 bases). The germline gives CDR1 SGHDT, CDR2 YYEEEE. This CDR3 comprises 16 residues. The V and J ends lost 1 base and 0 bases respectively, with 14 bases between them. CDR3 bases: TGTGCCAGCAGCTTGAGGGCAGGGCGACACTCCTACGAGCAGTACTTC. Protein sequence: CASSLRAGRHSYEQYF.

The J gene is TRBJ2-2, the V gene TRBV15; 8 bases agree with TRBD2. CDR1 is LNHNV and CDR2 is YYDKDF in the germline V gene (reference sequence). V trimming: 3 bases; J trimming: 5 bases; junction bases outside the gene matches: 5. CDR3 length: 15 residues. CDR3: CATSSGGGPTGELFF. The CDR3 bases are TGTGCCACCAGCAGTGGCGGGGGGCCGACCGGGGAGCTGTTTTTT.

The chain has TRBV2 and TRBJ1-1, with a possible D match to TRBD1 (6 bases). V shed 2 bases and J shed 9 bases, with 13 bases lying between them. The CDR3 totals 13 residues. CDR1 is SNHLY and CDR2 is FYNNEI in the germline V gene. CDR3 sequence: CASSETWTEKAFF. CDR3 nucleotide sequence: TGTGCCAGCAGTGAAACCTGGACAGAGAAAGCTTTCTTT.

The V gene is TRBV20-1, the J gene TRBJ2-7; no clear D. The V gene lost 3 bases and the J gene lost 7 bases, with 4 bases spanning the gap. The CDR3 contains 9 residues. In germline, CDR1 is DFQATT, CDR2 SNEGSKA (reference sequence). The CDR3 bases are TGCAGTGCTAGGCGTGAGCAGTACTTC. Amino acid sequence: CSARREQYF.

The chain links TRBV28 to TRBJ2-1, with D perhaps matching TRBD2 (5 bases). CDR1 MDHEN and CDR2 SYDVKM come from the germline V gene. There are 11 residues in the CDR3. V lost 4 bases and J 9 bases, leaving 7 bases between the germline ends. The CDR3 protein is CASSSGGEQFF. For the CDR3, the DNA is TGTGCCAGCAGTTCTGGAGGTGAGCAGTTCTTC.